The 5 T cell receptor beta chains below were found in one sample sequenced in a study of blood T cell repertoires in COVID-19. The data were produced by immunoSEQ multiplex PCR, yet TCRdb's version contains in-frame clones alone and is incomplete. The data show about 180,000 clones, about 86% seen once. Sequencing was performed on peripheral blood. These TCRs come from a man aged 45 to 65 with active or convalescent COVID-19.

The chain uses TRBV7-9 and TRBJ1-2; 9 nucleotides align to TRBD1. Germline assignment: CDR1 SEHNR and CDR2 FQNEAQ (reference sequence). The CDR3 runs to 13 residues. The junction had 4 bases not matched to a gene; V was cut back by 5 bases and J by 6 bases. The CDR3 loop is CASSQDRGDGYTF. The CDR3 DNA sequence: TGTGCCAGCAGCCAGGACAGGGGTGATGGCTACACCTTC.

This chain uses TRBV25-1 with TRBJ1-5; 7 bases line up with TRBD1. Per the germline V gene, CDR1 is MGHDK and CDR2 is SYGVNS. V shed 4 bases, J shed 2 bases, and the junction held 5 bases outside the gene matches. The CDR3 is 15 amino acids. CDR3 loop: CASSAGTAGNQPQHF. CDR3 bases: TGTGCCAGCAGTGCCGGGACAGCCGGCAATCAGCCCCAGCATTTT.

J is TRBJ2-1 and V is TRBV3-1 (or the pseudogene TRBV3-2), with 7 bases fitting TRBD2. The CDR3 contains 14 residues. Per germline, CDR1 LGHDT and CDR2 YNNKEL (reference sequence). The V and J ends lost 6 bases and 2 bases, in that order; junction bases with no gene match: 4. The CDR3 here is CASRPGLTYNEQFF. Here the CDR3 DNA reads TGTGCCAGCAGACCGGGACTAACCTACAATGAGCAGTTCTTC.

This clone has just one count. This rearrangement joins TRBV15 to TRBJ2-2; TRBD2 agrees at 12 bases. Per germline, CDR1 LNHNV and CDR2 YYDKDF (reference sequence). With 5 bases clipped from V and 5 bases from J, the junction kept 9 bases outside the gene matches. This CDR3 is 17 amino acids long. The CDR3 coding sequence is TGTGCCACCAGCGGATGGTGGACTAGCGGGGAAACCGGGGAGCTGTTTTTT. Its translation is CATSGWWTSGETGELFF. The whole variable domain, filled in from reference TRBV15 and TRBJ2-2, reads DAMVIQNPRYQVTQFGKPVTLSCSQTLNHNVMYWYQQKSSQAPKLLFHYYDKDFNNEADTPDNFQSRRPNTSFCFLDIRSPGLGDTAMYLCATSGWWTSGETGELFFGEGSRLTVL.

Comments on this clone: The same CDR3 is also encoded by other DNA sequences in this sample. V usage is TRBV11-2 and J usage is TRBJ2-7; a possible D gene is TRBD2 (5 bases). Deletions cut 0 bases from V and 3 bases from J, with 6 bases between. This CDR3 comprises 13 residues. The V gene's germline CDR1 is SGHAT and CDR2 FQNNGV. The CDR3, as DNA: TGTGCCAGCAGCTTAGATCGGGGCTACGAGCAGTACTTC. Its translation is CASSLDRGYEQYF.